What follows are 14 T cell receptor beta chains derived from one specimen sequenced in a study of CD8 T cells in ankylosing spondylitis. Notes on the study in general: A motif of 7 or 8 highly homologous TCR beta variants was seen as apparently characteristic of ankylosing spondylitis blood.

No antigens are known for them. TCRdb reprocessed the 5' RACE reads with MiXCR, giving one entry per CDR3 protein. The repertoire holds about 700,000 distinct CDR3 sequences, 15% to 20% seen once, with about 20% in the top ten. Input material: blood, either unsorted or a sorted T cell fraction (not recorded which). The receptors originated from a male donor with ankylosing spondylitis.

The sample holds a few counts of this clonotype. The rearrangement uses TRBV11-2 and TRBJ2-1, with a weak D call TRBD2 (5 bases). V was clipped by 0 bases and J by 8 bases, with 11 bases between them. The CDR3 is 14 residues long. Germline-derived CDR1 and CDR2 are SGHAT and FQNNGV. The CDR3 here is CASSLEASSYEQFF. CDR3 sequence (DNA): TGTGCCAGCAGCTTAGAGGCTAGCTCTTATGAGCAGTTCTTC.

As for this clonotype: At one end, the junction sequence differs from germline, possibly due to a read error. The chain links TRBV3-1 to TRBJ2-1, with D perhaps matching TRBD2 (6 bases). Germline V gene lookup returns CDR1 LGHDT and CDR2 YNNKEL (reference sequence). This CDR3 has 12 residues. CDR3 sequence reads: CASSQLLGTLDF. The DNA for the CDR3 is TGTGCCAGCAGCCAACTTCTAGGGACTCTTGACTTC.

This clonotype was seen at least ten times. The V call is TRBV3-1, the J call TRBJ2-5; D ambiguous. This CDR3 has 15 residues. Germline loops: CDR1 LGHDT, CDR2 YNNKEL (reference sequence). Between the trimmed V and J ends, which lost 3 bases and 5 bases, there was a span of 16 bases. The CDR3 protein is CASSQDVRRVETQYF. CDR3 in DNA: TGTGCCAGCAGCCAGGACGTGCGACGTGTGGAGACCCAGTACTTC.

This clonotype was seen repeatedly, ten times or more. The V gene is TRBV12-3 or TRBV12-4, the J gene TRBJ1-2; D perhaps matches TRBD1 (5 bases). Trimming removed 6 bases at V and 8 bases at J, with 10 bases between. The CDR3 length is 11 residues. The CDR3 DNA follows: TGTGCCAGCAGCCAGGGTCACGGCTACACCTTC. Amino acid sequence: CASSQGHGYTF.

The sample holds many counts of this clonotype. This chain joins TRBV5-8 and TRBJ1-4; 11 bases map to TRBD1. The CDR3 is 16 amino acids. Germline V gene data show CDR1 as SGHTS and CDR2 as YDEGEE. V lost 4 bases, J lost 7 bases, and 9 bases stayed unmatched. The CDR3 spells CASSAGLGTGGEKLFF. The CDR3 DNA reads TGTGCCAGCAGCGCCGGGCTTGGGACAGGGGGTGAAAAACTGTTTTTT. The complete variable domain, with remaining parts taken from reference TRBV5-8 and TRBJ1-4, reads EAGVTQSPTHLIKTRGQQATLRCSPISGHTSVYWYQQALGLGLQFLLWYDEGEERNRGNFPPRFSGRQFPNYSSELNVNALELEDSALYLCASSAGLGTGGEKLFFGSGTQLSVL.

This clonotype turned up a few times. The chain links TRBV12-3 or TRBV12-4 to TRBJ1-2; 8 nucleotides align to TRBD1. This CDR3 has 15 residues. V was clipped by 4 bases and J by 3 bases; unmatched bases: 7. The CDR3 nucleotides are TGTGCCAGCAGTTCCCGCCTGGACAGGGACTATGGCTACACCTTC. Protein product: CASSSRLDRDYGYTF.

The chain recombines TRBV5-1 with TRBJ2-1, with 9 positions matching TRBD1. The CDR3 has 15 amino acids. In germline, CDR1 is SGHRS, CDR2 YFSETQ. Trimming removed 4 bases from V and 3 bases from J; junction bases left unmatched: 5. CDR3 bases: TGCGCCAGCAGCCAAACAGGGGGCTTCTACAATGAGCAGTTCTTC. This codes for CASSQTGGFYNEQFF.

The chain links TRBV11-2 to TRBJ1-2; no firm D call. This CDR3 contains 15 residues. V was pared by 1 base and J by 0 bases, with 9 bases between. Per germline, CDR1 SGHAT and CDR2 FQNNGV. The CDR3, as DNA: TGTGCCAGCAGCTTAGGGTCGGCCTCTAACTATGGCTACACCTTC. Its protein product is CASSLGSASNYGYTF.

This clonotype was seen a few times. Here the CDR3 reads CASSLGGKVTDTQYF. The CDR3 nucleotides read TGTGCCAGCAGCTTAGGGGGCAAGGTAACAGATACGCAGTATTTT. The chain employs TRBV7-8 and TRBJ2-3, with a possible D match to TRBD1 (5 bases). Trimming stripped 1 base from V and 3 bases from J, with 11 bases between. CDR3 length: 15 residues. Germline CDR1 SGHVS, CDR2 FQNEAQ.

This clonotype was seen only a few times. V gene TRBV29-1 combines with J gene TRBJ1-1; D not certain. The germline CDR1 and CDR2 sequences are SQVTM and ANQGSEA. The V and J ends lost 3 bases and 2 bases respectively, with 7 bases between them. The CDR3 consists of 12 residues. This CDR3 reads CSVEADNTEAFF. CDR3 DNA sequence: TGCAGCGTTGAGGCTGACAACACTGAAGCTTTCTTT.

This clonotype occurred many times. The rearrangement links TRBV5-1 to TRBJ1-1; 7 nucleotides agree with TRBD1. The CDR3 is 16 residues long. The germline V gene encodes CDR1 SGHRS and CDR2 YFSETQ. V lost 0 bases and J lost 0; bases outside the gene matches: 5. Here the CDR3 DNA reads TGCGCCAGCAGCTTGGGGGACAGACTTCTGAACACTGAAGCTTTCTTT. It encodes CASSLGDRLLNTEAFF.

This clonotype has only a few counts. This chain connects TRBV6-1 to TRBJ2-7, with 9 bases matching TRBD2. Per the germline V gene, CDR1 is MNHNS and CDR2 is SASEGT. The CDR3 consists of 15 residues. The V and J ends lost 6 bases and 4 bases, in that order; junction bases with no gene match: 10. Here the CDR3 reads CASRPLAGMVYEQYF. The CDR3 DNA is TGTGCCAGCAGACCCCTAGCGGGAATGGTATACGAGCAGTACTTC.

CDR3 sequence reads: CSARDGASNYGYTF. The DNA for the CDR3 is TGCAGTGCTAGAGACGGAGCCAGTAACTATGGCTACACCTTC. The chain has TRBV20-1 and TRBJ1-2, with D hard to call. The germline V and J ends were trimmed by 0 bases and 1 base, with 9 bases remaining between them. From germline, CDR1 is DFQATT and CDR2 SNEGSKA (reference sequence). There are 14 residues in the CDR3.

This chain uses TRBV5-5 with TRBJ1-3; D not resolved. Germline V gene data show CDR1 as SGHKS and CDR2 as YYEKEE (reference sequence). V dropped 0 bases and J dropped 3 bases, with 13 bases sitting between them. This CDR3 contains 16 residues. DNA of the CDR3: TGTGCCAGCAGCTTGGCCGGCGGTGCCTTTGGAAACACCATATATTTT. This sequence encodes CASSLAGGAFGNTIYF. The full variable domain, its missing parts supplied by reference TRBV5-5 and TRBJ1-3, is DAGVTQSPTHLIKTRGQQVTLRCSPISGHKSVSWYQQVLGQGPQFIFQYYEKEERGRGNFPDRFSARQFPNYSSELNVNALLLGDSALYLCASSLAGGAFGNTIYFGEGSWLTVV.